These 13 T cell receptor beta chains were sequenced from one sample in a study of cytomegalovirus exposure and HLA in healthy donors. The PCR had 60 Vbeta and 13 Jbeta primers. Assay: immunoSEQ multiplex PCR; the TCRdb copy retains only in-frame clones and omits some. The table lists 90,000 to 150,000 clones, about three quarters of them singletons. Sequences were obtained from PBMCs. The receptors were sampled from a woman aged 40-49 years in good health and CMV-seropositive.

This chain connects TRBV4-1 to TRBJ2-7, with a tentative D call TRBD2 (5 bases). The CDR3 sequence is 14 residues long. Germline CDR1 is MGHRA and CDR2 is YSYEKL. V gave up 1 base and J gave up 3 bases, with 10 bases separating them. The CDR3 nucleotides read TGCGCCAGCAGCCAAGCCCCCGGGAACTACGAGCAGTACTTC. Translating it yields CASSQAPGNYEQYF.

J is TRBJ2-7 and V is TRBV7-9, with D perhaps matching TRBD1 (8 bases). This CDR3 has 17 amino acids. V was clipped by 5 bases and J by 3 bases, with 23 bases between them. Germline V lookup: CDR1 SEHNR, CDR2 FQNEAQ (reference sequence). For the CDR3, the DNA is TGTGCCAGCAGCGTGAGAACAGGGGGGGGTGAAGTCTACGAGCAGTACTTC. It yields the protein CASSVRTGGGEVYEQYF.

The chain carries TRBV27 and TRBJ2-1; D remains ambiguous. Looked up from germline, CDR1 is MNHEY and CDR2 is SMNVEV (reference sequence). The CDR3 is 13 amino acids. Trimming pared 4 bases from V and 5 bases from J, leaving 9 bases between. CDR3 amino acids: CASSSGGDNEQFF. CDR3 coding DNA: TGTGCCAGCAGTTCCGGCGGAGACAATGAGCAGTTCTTC.

The rearrangement links TRBV6-5 to TRBJ2-1; a weak D match, TRBD1 (6 bases). The germline V and J ends were trimmed by 2 bases and 10 bases, with 15 bases remaining between them. Germline-derived CDR1 and CDR2 are MNHEY and SVGAGI. This CDR3 has 14 residues. CDR3 loop: CASSYRKTGNEQFF. CDR3 nucleotide sequence: TGTGCCAGCAGTTACCGTAAAACAGGGAACGAGCAGTTCTTC.

This clone turned up a few times. The chain has TRBV27 and TRBJ1-2; TRBD1 aligns across 9 bases. J gave up 4 bases and V 5 bases, and 2 bases lay outside the gene matches. Per the germline V gene, CDR1 is MNHEY and CDR2 is SMNVEV (reference sequence). This CDR3 region has 13 residues. This chain's CDR3 is CASSKGQGYGYTF. DNA for the CDR3: TGTGCCAGCAGTAAGGGACAGGGCTATGGCTACACCTTC.

CDR3 DNA sequence: TGCGCCAGCAGCTTGGTTCCCCAGGGGCTGAGCTCCTACAATGAGCAGTTCTTC. It is translated as CASSLVPQGLSSYNEQFF. This rearrangement joins TRBV5-1 to TRBJ2-1; possibly TRBD1 for D (6 bases). V was cut by 0 bases and J by 0 bases, with 16 bases left in between. CDR3 length equals 18 residues. Looked up from germline, CDR1 is SGHRS and CDR2 is YFSETQ.

This clone was seen a single time. The V and J genes are TRBV5-6 and TRBJ1-1; the match to TRBD1 covers 7 bases. CDR3 size: 19 residues. With 3 bases clipped from V and 3 bases from J, the junction kept 20 bases outside the gene matches. Germline V gene data show CDR1 as SGHDT and CDR2 as YYEEEE. The CDR3 sequence: CASSSLLDGQFRGDTEAFF. In DNA form, the CDR3 reads TGTGCCAGCAGCTCACTGCTAGATGGACAGTTCAGGGGGGACACTGAAGCTTTCTTT.

The V and J genes are TRBV29-1 and TRBJ2-7; 10 bases align to TRBD1. The CDR3 is 16 amino acids. Per the germline V gene, CDR1 is SQVTM and CDR2 is ANQGSEA. V shed 1 base and J 4 bases; nucleotides not matched to a gene: 10. The CDR3 here is CSVEGWLTGGLYEQYF. The CDR3 nucleotides are TGCAGCGTTGAAGGATGGTTGACAGGGGGCTTATACGAGCAGTACTTC.

Details on this clone: The sample contains more than one DNA sequence encoding this CDR3. The rearrangement links TRBV29-1 to TRBJ2-1, with D unresolved. The germline CDR1 and CDR2 sequences are SQVTM and ANQGSEA. This CDR3 is 11 amino acids long. Trimming removed 7 bases at V and 4 bases at J, with 8 bases between. CDR3: CSASTYNEQFF. The DNA for the CDR3 is TGCAGCGCCAGTACGTACAATGAGCAGTTCTTC.

The V and J genes are TRBV6-1 and TRBJ1-1; a weak D match, TRBD1 (5 bases). V was cut by 4 bases and J by 1 base, with 10 bases left in between. CDR1 is MNHNS, CDR2 SASEGT, per germline. The CDR3 is 14 amino acids. Here the CDR3 DNA reads TGTGCCAGCAGTGCCCGGACACAGAACACTGAAGCTTTCTTT. This translates into CASSARTQNTEAFF.

This clone has a handful of counts. This chain joins TRBV7-8 and TRBJ2-7; D may be TRBD2 (6 bases). The germline gives CDR1 SGHVS, CDR2 FQNEAQ. With 2 bases removed from V and 0 bases from J, the gap between germline ends came to 23 bases. The CDR3 contains 19 residues. The CDR3 region is CASSLKGSTPGLSSYEQYF. CDR3 DNA: TGTGCCAGCAGCTTAAAAGGCTCTACCCCGGGACTGAGCTCCTACGAGCAGTACTTC.

The genes are TRBV4-1 and TRBJ1-1, with D perhaps matching TRBD1 (5 bases). V was trimmed by 4 bases and J by 5 bases, leaving 8 bases between them. The CDR3 is 12 amino acids. The V gene's germline CDR1 is MGHRA and CDR2 YSYEKL. As DNA, the CDR3 is TGCGCCAGCAGCCCCGGGGGGACTGAAGCTTTCTTT. It is translated as CASSPGGTEAFF.

The chain links TRBV5-1 to TRBJ2-5, with TRBD2 matching 13 bases. J gave up 5 bases and V 3 bases, and 4 bases lay outside the gene matches. Germline lookup yields CDR1 SGHRS and CDR2 YFSETQ. The CDR3 runs 15 residues. The CDR3 DNA sequence: TGCGCCAGCAGCTCCGGGACTAGCGGGGTCGAGACCCAGTACTTC. This sequence encodes CASSSGTSGVETQYF.